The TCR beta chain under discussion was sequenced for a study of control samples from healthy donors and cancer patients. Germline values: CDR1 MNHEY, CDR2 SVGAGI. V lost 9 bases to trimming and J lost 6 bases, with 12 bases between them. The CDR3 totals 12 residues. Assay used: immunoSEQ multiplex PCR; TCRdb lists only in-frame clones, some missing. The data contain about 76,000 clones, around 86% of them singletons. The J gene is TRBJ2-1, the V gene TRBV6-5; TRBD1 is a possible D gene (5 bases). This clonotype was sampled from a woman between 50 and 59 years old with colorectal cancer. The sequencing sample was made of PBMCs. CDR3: CASSQVPNEQFF. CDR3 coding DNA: TGTGCCAGTTCACAGGTACCCAATGAGCAGTTCTTC.